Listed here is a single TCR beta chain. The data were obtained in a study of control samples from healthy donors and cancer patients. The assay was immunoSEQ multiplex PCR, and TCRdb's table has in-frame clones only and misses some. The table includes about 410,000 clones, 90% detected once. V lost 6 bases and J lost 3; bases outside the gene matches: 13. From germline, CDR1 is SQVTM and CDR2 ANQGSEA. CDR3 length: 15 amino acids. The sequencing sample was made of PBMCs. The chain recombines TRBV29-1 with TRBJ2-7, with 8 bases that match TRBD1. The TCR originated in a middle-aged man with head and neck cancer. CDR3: CSVRRPRTGFYEQYF. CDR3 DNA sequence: TGCAGCGTCCGGAGGCCCCGGACAGGGTTCTACGAGCAGTACTTC.